This T cell receptor beta chain derives from a study of graft-versus-host responses after intestinal transplantation (dated by TCRdb to 2020 to 2023). For the study in its entirety: Multivisceral, liver-intestinal, or isolated intestinal transplants were received by the recipients. Every recipient was given anti-thymocyte globulin induction, followed by approximately 3 years of maintenance tacrolimus and steroids. After intestinal transplantation, graft-versus-host and host-versus-graft alloreactive T cell clones were followed in the graft, circulation and bone marrow using bulk TCR-beta CDR3 sequencing. To identify alloreactive clones, pre-transplant mixed lymphocyte reaction products were sequenced and then compared with unstimulated pre-transplant donor and recipient T cells. A cohort of 20 to 25 intestinal transplant recipients, including one retransplant, was enrolled, and a few patients lacking pretransplant specimens were excluded. A peak of at least 4% donor T cells among recipient peripheral blood mononuclear cells was the definition used for donor T cell macrochimerism. Instead of going to the commercial service, samples from a few later patients were sequenced in-house on an Illumina MiSeq and processed with MiXCR.

Summary of the overall study and its limitations: The relatively low number and heterogeneity of intestinal transplant patients limited the conclusions. In the allografts of patients with donor T cell macrochimerism, GvH to HvG T cell clonal ratios were high. Peak levels of circulating GvH clones were associated with declines in HvG clones early after transplant. GvH clones turned up in recipient bone marrow, with some appearing earlier in ileal mucosa or blood, a pattern consistent with an intestinal mucosal origin.

On this clone: What this receptor recognizes is not known. Base qualities are not provided; no much larger clone lies one nucleotide away.

Blood samples were collected up to 4 times in the first month after transplant and then at least monthly when available. At the junction V is shortened by 6 bases and J by 0 bases, with 14 bases in between. The germline V gene provides CDR1 SNHLY and CDR2 FYNNEI. There are 16 amino acids in the CDR3, from cysteine to phenylalanine inclusive. The retained sequence is limited to the CDR3, 48 bases, with the frame set at the first base. Library preparation was by the immunoSEQ multiplex PCR assay. For most patients, high-throughput TCR-beta CDR3 sequencing of genomic DNA was performed by Adaptive Biotechnologies. The source study handled its data this way. TCR sequencing data for roughly 20 patients were retrieved from Adaptive's ImmunoSEQ software; three other patients were processed with MiXCR and VDJtools. CDR3 nucleotide sequences shared between donor and recipient were removed because the origin of such sequences could not be assigned. To count as alloreactive, a clone needed at least 2-fold expansion over unstimulated cells and a minimum CFSE-low frequency of 0.002% (template counts) or 0.001% (read counts). Clones were considered mappable if detected in sequenced pre-transplant spleen, lymph node, or MLR CFSE-low populations of the donor or recipient. The cumulative frequency of alloreactive clones was calculated as a percentage of all sequences, weighted by copy number. TCRdb provides this immuneACCESS table in a form limited to in-frame rearrangements. Some clones are lacking; in checked studies, under half of them reflect an unresolved V gene, and why the rest are absent is not known. The V and J calls and clone size are taken from that table; D and trimming were inferred from the DNA. In all, the sample holds 45,000 to 55,000 clones, and roughly 89% of those were seen once. 5% to 6.5% of the sample is in the top ten clones.

The rearranged chain carries TRBV2 and TRBJ1-4; a tentative D call is TRBD1 (6 bases match). The sequence was collected from a human patient who received an intestinal transplant, so some T cells may come from the graft donor. The source was PBMCs, collected 650 to 680 days after intestinal transplant. The DNA sequence is TGTGCCAGCAGGGGACGGGGGGCCGCAACTAATGAAAAACTGTTTTTT. This gives the protein CASRGRGAATNEKLFF.